This T cell receptor (beta chain) was retrieved from a study of T cell repertoires in cytomegalovirus infection. Looking at the study overall: The authors used CMV epitopes that were HLA-C-restricted (recently identified) and HLA-B-restricted (well studied). Signatures in public TCR beta sequences pointed to both CMV infection and matching HLA type. Points from the study as a whole: Based on cumulative public TCR beta family frequency, carriers of CMV plus the relevant HLA were identified. HLA-C-restricted CMV clonotypes gave the most frequent clonotype in two of eight donors.

Germline V CDR1 and CDR2: SQVTM, ANQGSEA. The CDR3 runs 12 residues. V gave up 6 bases and J gave up 4 bases, with 13 bases separating them. TCRdb re-derived calls from the reads in MiXCR, one entry per CDR3 protein. This table has about 890,000 distinct CDR3 sequences, roughly 31% appearing once. In the case of this clonotype: Its cognate antigen is unknown.

This chain uses TRBV29-1 with TRBJ2-7; tentative D call: TRBD2 (5 bases). The TCR was taken from a human donor in good health (CMV status not recorded). Some clones in this sample may be carry-over from other donors' samples. The sample in question was cultured CD8+ T cells from PBMCs, obtained from culture after CMV antigen stimulation. CDR3 in DNA: TGCAGCGTAAATCTAGGAGGTTACGAGCAGTACTTC. Protein sequence: CSVNLGGYEQYF.